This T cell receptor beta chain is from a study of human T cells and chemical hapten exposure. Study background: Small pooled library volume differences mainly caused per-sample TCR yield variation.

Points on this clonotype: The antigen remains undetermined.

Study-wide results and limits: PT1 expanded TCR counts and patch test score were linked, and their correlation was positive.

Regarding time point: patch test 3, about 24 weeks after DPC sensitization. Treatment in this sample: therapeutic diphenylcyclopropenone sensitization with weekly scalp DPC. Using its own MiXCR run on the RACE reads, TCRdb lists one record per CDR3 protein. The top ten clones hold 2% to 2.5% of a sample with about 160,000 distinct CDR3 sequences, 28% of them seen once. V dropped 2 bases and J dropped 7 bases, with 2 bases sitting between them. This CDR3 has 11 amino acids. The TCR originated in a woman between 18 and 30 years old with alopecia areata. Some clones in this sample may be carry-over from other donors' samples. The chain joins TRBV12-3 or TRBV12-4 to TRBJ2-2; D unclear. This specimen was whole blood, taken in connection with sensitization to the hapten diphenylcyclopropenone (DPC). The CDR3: CASSLLGELFF. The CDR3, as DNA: TGTGCCAGCAGTTTACTCGGGGAGCTGTTTTTT.